This section outlines one T cell receptor beta chain sequence together with its context. These data come from a study of blood T cell repertoires in COVID-19. In the study overall: Acute and convalescent COVID-19 samples came from the United States, Italy and Spain. The analysed material was cDNA or gDNA that came from T cells, B-cell-depleted T cells, or PBMCs.

Before they entered the study, exposed participants had met a COVID-19 case within 2 weeks. Assay used: immunoSEQ multiplex PCR; TCRdb lists only in-frame clones, some missing. The repertoire holds fewer than 350,000 clones, with 85% to 95% as singletons. Trimming pared 3 bases from V and 4 bases from J, leaving 13 bases between. The germline V gene has CDR1 SGDLS and CDR2 YYNGEE. The CDR3 covers 14 residues. The chain joins TRBV9 to TRBJ1-2; TRBD1 might be the D (5 bases). The sequencing sample was made of PBMCs or T cells enriched from blood (not recorded which). The receptor comes from a man aged 40-49 years who had been exposed to COVID-19. Here the CDR3 DNA reads TGTGCCAGCAGCGCGACAGAGAGCTCCTATGGCTACACCTTC. This sequence encodes CASSATESSYGYTF.